The source of this T cell receptor beta chain is a study of T-cell memory formation after mild COVID-19. Overall study findings and caveats: Largely, contracting CD4+ clones fell within CM and EM, and contracting CD8+ clones within EMRA.

Worth noting for this clonotype: The target antigen is unknown.

Germline assignment: CDR1 LGHNA and CDR2 YSLEER. V lost 0 bases and J lost 6; bases outside the gene matches: 7. The CDR3 is made up of 17 amino acids. Constant-segment primers served in 5'RACE that generated TCR alpha and TCR beta cDNA libraries bearing sample barcodes and UMIs. TCRdb ran MiXCR on the 5' RACE reads and lists one entry per CDR3 protein. The sample records about 290,000 distinct CDR3 sequences, approximately 16% being singletons. This clonotype originated in a young man who had mild COVID-19 (a few samples of this study predate the infection). Cell type and time point are not known. The chain uses TRBV4-3 and TRBJ1-6; 8 bases agree with TRBD1. Sequencing was done on a sample of PBMCs or a T cell subset sorted from them (not recorded which). The DNA of the CDR3 is TGCGCCAGCAGCCAAGAAAAAAGGGACAGGCTTAATTCACCCCTCCACTTT. It yields the protein CASSQEKRDRLNSPLHF.